There are a few counts of the clone carrying this TCR beta chain. The assay was immunoSEQ multiplex PCR, and TCRdb's table has in-frame clones only and misses some. The table lists 150,000 to 200,000 clones, 88% of them singletons. V shed 0 bases and J shed 7 bases, with 7 bases lying between them. The V gene's germline CDR1 is SGHKS and CDR2 YYEKEE (reference sequence). The CDR3 is 12 amino acids. This record belongs to a study of control samples from healthy donors and cancer patients. This sequence originates from a man in his late teens or twenties in good health. The sample consisted of blood. This chain connects TRBV5-5 to TRBJ1-2, with TRBD1 as a possible D gene (6 bases). CDR3 loop: CASSLDRVGYTF. CDR3 nucleotide sequence: TGTGCCAGCAGCTTGGACAGGGTTGGCTACACCTTC.